What follows are 19 T cell receptor beta chains derived from one specimen sequenced in a study of T cells in Graves' hyperthyroidism and ophthalmopathy. The CDR3 regions of TCR beta were amplified from RNA transcripts. The TCR CDR3 was amplified in a first-round RT-PCR using the HTBI primer set. TCRdb re-derived calls from the multiplex PCR reads in MiXCR, one entry per CDR3 protein. The table shows roughly 380,000 distinct CDR3 sequences, with roughly 19% occurring only once. The specimen was blood. The receptors come from a woman aged 18 to 35 with Graves' hyperthyroidism.

This clonotype was observed many times. V usage is TRBV11-3 and J usage is TRBJ1-1; weak D call: TRBD1 (5 bases). V lost 8 bases to trimming and J lost 4 bases, with 14 bases between them. The CDR3 is 13 amino acids. Germline CDR1 SGHNT, CDR2 YENEEA. Here the CDR3 reads CASASGGGTEAFF. The CDR3 nucleotides are TGTGCCAGCGCCTCTGGGGGTGGCACTGAAGCTTTCTTT.

This clonotype was observed many times. The chain combines TRBV20-1 with TRBJ1-2; the match to TRBD1 covers 7 bases. CDR3 length equals 16 residues. With V trimmed by 0 bases and J by 4 bases, 11 bases remained unmatched. Germline values: CDR1 DFQATT, CDR2 SNEGSKA (reference sequence). The DNA of the CDR3 is TGCAGTGCTAGAGATCAGGGGGAGGGCCGCGCCTATGGCTACACCTTC. Its translation: CSARDQGEGRAYGYTF.

This clonotype was detected many times. The chain carries TRBV5-1 and TRBJ2-2, with a weak D call TRBD1 (6 bases). The V gene lost 4 bases and the J gene lost 5 bases, with 15 bases spanning the gap. Germline CDR1 and CDR2: SGHRS and YFSETQ. The CDR3 length is 15 residues. As DNA, the CDR3 is TGCGCCAGCAGCCCCTCGGACAGTCGGACCGGGGAGCTGTTTTTT. This codes for CASSPSDSRTGELFF.

This clonotype was detected ten times or more. The rearrangement uses TRBV5-1 and TRBJ1-2; unclear D gene. The germline V gene has CDR1 SGHRS and CDR2 YFSETQ. The CDR3 loop spans 16 amino acids. Deletions cut 3 bases from V and 3 bases from J, with 18 bases between. CDR3 in amino acids: CASSSRTQGEDYGYTF. Here the CDR3 DNA reads TGCGCCAGCAGCTCCAGGACCCAAGGAGAGGACTATGGCTACACCTTC.

This clonotype occurred many times. This rearrangement joins TRBV7-6 to TRBJ1-2; D is unclear. This CDR3 comprises 14 residues. Trimming took off 1 base at V and 8 bases at J, with 14 bases between the two ends. Germline values: CDR1 SGHVS, CDR2 FNYEAQ. The CDR3 DNA sequence: TGTGCCAGCAGCTTAGATCAAGGCTCGGGCGGCTACACCTTC. Translation: CASSLDQGSGGYTF.

This clonotype was counted at least ten times. The V and J genes are TRBV6-1 and TRBJ1-1; possibly TRBD1 for D (5 bases). This CDR3 is built from 12 residues. CDR1 and CDR2 from the germline V gene are MNHNS and SASEGT. V gave up 6 bases and J gave up 7 bases, with 12 bases separating them. The CDR3 loop is CASSRGTNEAFF. CDR3 in DNA: TGTGCCAGCAGCCGGGGCACTAATGAAGCTTTCTTT.

The chain has TRBV7-9 and TRBJ2-7, with D uncertain. Germline V gene data show CDR1 as SEHNR and CDR2 as FQNEAQ (reference sequence). This CDR3 spans 13 amino acids. Deletions cut 4 bases from V and 8 bases from J, with 15 bases between. The CDR3 DNA is TGTGCCAGCAGCTCCCAGCAGACAAGCCAGCAGTACTTC. Its protein is CASSSQQTSQQYF.

This clonotype is a singleton in its sample. The chain employs TRBV5-1 and TRBJ1-2; D is ambiguous. The CDR3 is made up of 15 amino acids. CDR1 and CDR2 from the germline V gene are SGHRS and YFSETQ. V was pared by 0 bases and J by 1 base, with 10 bases between. CDR3 sequence (DNA): TGCGCCAGCAGCTTGGAACCAGGAATTAACTATGGCTACACCTTC. The encoded protein is CASSLEPGINYGYTF.

This clonotype was detected ten times or more. The chain carries TRBV12-3 or TRBV12-4 and TRBJ1-6, with TRBD1 matching over 11 bases. The length of the CDR3 is 15 residues. Trimming at V came to 5 bases and at J to 10 bases, leaving 7 bases not matched to a gene. The CDR3 sequence: CASSVDRGLQSPLHF. In nucleotides, the CDR3 is TGTGCCAGCAGTGTGGACAGGGGGCTCCAATCACCCCTCCACTTT.

This clonotype came up a few times. This sequence joins TRBV5-1 and TRBJ2-4; possibly TRBD2 for D (7 bases). This CDR3 region has 14 residues. With 3 bases removed from V and 6 bases from J, the gap between germline ends came to 13 bases. CDR1 SGHRS and CDR2 YFSETQ come from the germline V gene. The CDR3 DNA follows: TGCGCCAGCAGCTCGGGGGGCCGGGGAAACATTCAGTACTTC. Its protein product is CASSSGGRGNIQYF.

This clonotype occurred many times. The rearrangement links TRBV24-1 to TRBJ2-2, with D unclear. The CDR3 length is 19 residues. The V end was cut by 4 bases, the J end by 0 bases, with 20 bases between. The germline CDR1 and CDR2 sequences are KGHDR and SFDVKD. CDR3 sequence (DNA): TGTGCCACCAGTGACCCACCCTCAGGTGTGAACGCGAACACCGGGGAGCTGTTTTTT. This gives the protein CATSDPPSGVNANTGELFF.

Ten or more counts support this clonotype. The chain links TRBV12-3 or TRBV12-4 to TRBJ1-2, with 9 bases matching TRBD1. With 6 bases clipped from V and 4 bases from J, the junction kept 12 bases outside the gene matches. The CDR3 covers 16 residues. The CDR3 DNA follows: TGTGCCAGCAGACGGAATTCTGGGGGACAGGGCTATGGCTACACCTTC. Translating it yields CASRRNSGGQGYGYTF.

This clonotype occurred a few times. The CDR3 spells CASSPGSRGITQPQHF. The CDR3 DNA reads as TGTGCCAGCAGCCCGGGGTCCAGAGGCATCACTCAGCCCCAGCATTTT. The rearrangement links TRBV3-1 to TRBJ1-5, with no clear D. Trimming shortened V by 4 bases and J by 6 bases, and 19 bases separated the two germline ends. The CDR3 has 16 residues. Germline V gives CDR1 LGHDT, CDR2 YNNKEL (reference sequence).

This clonotype was picked up many times. V gene TRBV28 combines with J gene TRBJ2-2; D unresolved. CDR1 is MDHEN and CDR2 is SYDVKM in the germline V gene. V lost 3 bases and J lost 8, with 7 bases in between. CDR3 length equals 12 residues. CDR3 DNA: TGTGCCAGCAGTTTGTTCAGAGGGGAGCTGTTTTTT. It specifies CASSLFRGELFF.

The sample holds many counts of this clonotype. V gene TRBV2 combines with J gene TRBJ1-1; D gene unclear. In germline, CDR1 is SNHLY, CDR2 FYNNEI. V was clipped by 9 bases and J by 5 bases, with 16 bases between them. The CDR3 runs 13 residues. CDR3 loop: CARTPRRGTEAFF. CDR3 bases: TGTGCCAGAACTCCCAGGCGAGGGACTGAAGCTTTCTTT.

This clonotype showed up many times. The chain is built from TRBV10-1 and TRBJ1-1; TRBD1 agrees at 10 bases. The CDR3 is 14 amino acids. The germline V gene encodes CDR1 WNHNN and CDR2 SYGVQD (reference sequence). Trimming cost V 2 bases and J 7 bases; bases outside gene matches: 4. CDR3 in DNA: TGCGCCAGCAGTGAGGGGACAGGGGCTAATGAAGCTTTCTTT. Its translation: CASSEGTGANEAFF.

This clonotype was observed many times. V is TRBV2 and J is TRBJ1-6; the D gene is possibly TRBD1 (5 bases). Germline lookup yields CDR1 SNHLY and CDR2 FYNNEI. Trimming took 3 bases from V and 9 from J, leaving 12 bases between them. The length of the CDR3 is 14 residues. The CDR3 reads CASSEGQVISPLHF. Here the CDR3 DNA reads TGTGCCAGCAGTGAGGGGCAGGTCATTTCACCCCTCCACTTT.

This clonotype was detected many times. The chain combines TRBV6-1 with TRBJ2-5, with 11 bases that match TRBD2. The CDR3 loop spans 15 amino acids. V was pared by 5 bases and J by 2 bases, with 4 bases of the junction left unmatched. Germline V gene sequence: CDR1 MNHNS, CDR2 SASEGT. The CDR3, as DNA: TGTGCCAGCAGTCCGGGACTAGCGGTACAAGAGACCCAGTACTTC. Protein: CASSPGLAVQETQYF.

This clonotype was observed many times. This chain links TRBV5-1 with TRBJ1-5, with 8 nucleotides matching TRBD1. The CDR3 runs to 15 residues. Trimming took 2 bases from V and 3 from J; bases not matched to a gene: 4. CDR1 and CDR2 (germline): SGHRS, YFSETQ. The CDR3 DNA sequence: TGCGCCAGCAGCTTCGCAGGGGGCGTCAATCAGCCCCAGCATTTT. This sequence encodes CASSFAGGVNQPQHF.